Detailed here is one TCR beta chain. Its antigen is currently unknown. This record belongs to a study of cytomegalovirus exposure and HLA in healthy donors. Study outcomes and limitations: Indistinguishable V segments, including TRBV6-2 and TRBV6-3, were excluded. It was reported that the classifier diagnosed cytomegalovirus status with high specificity and sensitivity in both the original and validation cohorts.

Vbeta (60) and Jbeta (13) primers were used in the PCR. Original handling: In a later analysis, the count reached 80 million or so unique TCR beta chains, with 9 million to 11 million shared. TCRdb keeps only in-frame clones here, not all; method: immunoSEQ multiplex PCR. V and J calls and clone size come straight from that table; D and trimming were deduced from the DNA. This sample yields about 130,000 clones, of which 75% to 85% are seen a single time; around 1.3% belongs to the top ten. Trimming took 5 bases from V and 0 from J, leaving 9 bases between them. Germline-derived CDR1 and CDR2 are MNHNY and SVGAGI (reference sequence). CDR3 length: 14 amino acids.

The TCR originated in a middle-aged woman in good health and CMV-seronegative. The V gene is TRBV6-6, the J gene TRBJ2-3; D unclear. What was sequenced was PBMCs. CDR3 sequence reads: CASSKTHSTDTQYF. In nucleotides, the CDR3 is TGTGCCAGCAGTAAAACACACAGCACAGATACGCAGTATTTT.